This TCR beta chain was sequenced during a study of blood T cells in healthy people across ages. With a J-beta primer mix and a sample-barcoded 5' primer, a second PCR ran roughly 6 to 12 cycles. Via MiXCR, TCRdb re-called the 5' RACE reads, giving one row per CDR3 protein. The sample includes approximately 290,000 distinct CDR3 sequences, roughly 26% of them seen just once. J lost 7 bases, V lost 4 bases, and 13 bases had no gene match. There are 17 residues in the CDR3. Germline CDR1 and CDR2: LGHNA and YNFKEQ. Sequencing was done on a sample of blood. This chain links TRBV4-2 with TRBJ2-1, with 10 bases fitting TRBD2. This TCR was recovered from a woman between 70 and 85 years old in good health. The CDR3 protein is CASSPRFLSGRDNEQFF. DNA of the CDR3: TGTGCCAGCAGCCCCCGATTTTTGAGCGGGAGGGATAATGAGCAGTTCTTC.